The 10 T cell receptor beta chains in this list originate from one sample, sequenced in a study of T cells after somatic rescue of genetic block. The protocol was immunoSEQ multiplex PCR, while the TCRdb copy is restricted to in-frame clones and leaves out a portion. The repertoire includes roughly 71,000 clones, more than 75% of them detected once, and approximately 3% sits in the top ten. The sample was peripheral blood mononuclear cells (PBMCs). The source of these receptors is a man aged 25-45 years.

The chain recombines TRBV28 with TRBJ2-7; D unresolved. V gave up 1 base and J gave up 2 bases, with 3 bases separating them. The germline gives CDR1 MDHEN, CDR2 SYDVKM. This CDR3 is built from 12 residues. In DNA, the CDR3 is TGTGCCAGCAGTTTATCCCCCTACGAGCAGTACTTC. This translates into CASSLSPYEQYF.

Written as DNA, the CDR3 is TGTGCCAGCAGCTCAAGAGCAGGGGCAGATACGCAGTATTTT. Translating gives CASSSRAGADTQYF. V and J are TRBV7-2 and TRBJ2-3, with a tentative D call TRBD1 (6 bases). Germline V gene lookup returns CDR1 SGHTA and CDR2 FQGNSA. V gave up 4 bases and J gave up 4 bases, with 12 bases separating them. The CDR3 runs to 14 residues.

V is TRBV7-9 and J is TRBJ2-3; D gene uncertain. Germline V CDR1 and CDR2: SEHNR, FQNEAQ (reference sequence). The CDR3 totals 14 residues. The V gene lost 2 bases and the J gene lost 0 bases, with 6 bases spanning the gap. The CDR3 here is CASSLRASTDTQYF. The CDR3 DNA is TGTGCCAGCAGCTTAAGGGCGAGCACAGATACGCAGTATTTT.

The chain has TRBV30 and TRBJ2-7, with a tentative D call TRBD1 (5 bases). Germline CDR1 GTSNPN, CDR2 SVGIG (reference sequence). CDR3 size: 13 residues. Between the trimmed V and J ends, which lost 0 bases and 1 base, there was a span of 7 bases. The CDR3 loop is CAWSVWTSYEQYF. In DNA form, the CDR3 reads TGTGCCTGGAGTGTATGGACATCCTACGAGCAGTACTTC.

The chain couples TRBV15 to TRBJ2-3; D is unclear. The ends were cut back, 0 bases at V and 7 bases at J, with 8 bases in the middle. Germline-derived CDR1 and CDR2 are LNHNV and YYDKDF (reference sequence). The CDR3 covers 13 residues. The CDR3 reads CATSREGSNTQYF. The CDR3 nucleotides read TGTGCCACCAGCAGAGAAGGCAGCAATACGCAGTATTTT.

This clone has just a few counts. As DNA, the CDR3 is TGTGCCAGCAGGGGTGGTTCGGACAGTAGTAAAGCTTTCTTT. Its protein product is CASRGGSDSSKAFF. This sequence joins TRBV4-2 and TRBJ1-1; TRBD1 might be the D (6 bases). V lost 6 bases and J lost 9, with 20 bases in between. The germline V gene encodes CDR1 LGHNA and CDR2 YNFKEQ. The CDR3 covers 14 residues.

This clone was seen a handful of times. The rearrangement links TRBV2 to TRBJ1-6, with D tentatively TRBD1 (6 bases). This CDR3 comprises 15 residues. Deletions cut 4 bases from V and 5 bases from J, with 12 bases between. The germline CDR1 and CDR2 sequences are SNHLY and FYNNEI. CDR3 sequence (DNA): TGTGCCAGCAGTGGGGGACACGTGGATAATTCACCCCTCCACTTT. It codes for CASSGGHVDNSPLHF.

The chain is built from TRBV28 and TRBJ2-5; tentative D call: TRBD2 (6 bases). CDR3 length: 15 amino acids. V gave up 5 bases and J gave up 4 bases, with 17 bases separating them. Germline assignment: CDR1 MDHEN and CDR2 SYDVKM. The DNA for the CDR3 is TGTGCCAGCAGTATACCCGGGACTTGGCGAGAGACCCAGTACTTC. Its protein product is CASSIPGTWRETQYF.

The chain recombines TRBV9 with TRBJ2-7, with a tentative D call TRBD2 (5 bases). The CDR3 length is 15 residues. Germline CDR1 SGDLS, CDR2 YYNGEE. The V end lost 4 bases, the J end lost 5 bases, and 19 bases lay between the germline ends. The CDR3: CASSPSGFQFHEQYF. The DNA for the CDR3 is TGTGCCAGCAGCCCCAGCGGTTTTCAATTCCACGAGCAGTACTTC. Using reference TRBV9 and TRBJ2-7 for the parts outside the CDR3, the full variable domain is DSGVTQTPKHLITATGQRVTLRCSPRSGDLSVYWYQQSLDQGLQFLIQYYNGEERAKGNILERFSAQQFPDLHSELNLSSLELGDSALYFCASSPSGFQFHEQYFGPGTRLTVT.

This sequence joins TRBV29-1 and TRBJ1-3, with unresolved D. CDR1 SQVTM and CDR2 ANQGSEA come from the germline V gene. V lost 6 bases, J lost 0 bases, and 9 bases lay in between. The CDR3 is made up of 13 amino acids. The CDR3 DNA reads TGCAGCGTGGTCGGGGACTCTGGAAACACCATATATTTT. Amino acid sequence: CSVVGDSGNTIYF.